This record looks at one T cell receptor beta chain sequence and its context. Its antigen has not been determined. No base quality information exists; no much larger clone differs at one position. Genomic DNA was isolated from the sorted cells so that the TCRbeta CDR3 region could be sequenced. The immunoSEQ Assay was used to sequence the TCRbeta CDR3 regions. TCRdb took this table from immuneACCESS and kept in-frame rearrangements with V and J called. Such tables lack part of the clones; where checked against another copy, unresolved V genes explain under half of the gap, and the rest is unexplained. The sample table contains tens of thousands of clones; only one count was recorded for 70% to 90% of them. The ten largest clonotypes hold 4.7% of the sample. This specimen comes from a study of OX40 agonist ivuxolimab in advanced cancers. For the study in its entirety: Ivuxolimab was a fully human IgG2 agonistic monoclonal antibody targeting the costimulatory receptor OX40 (CD134). Intravenous ivuxolimab was administered to patients every 2 weeks at six dose levels: 0.01, 0.1, 0.3, 1.5, 3 and 10 mg/kg. Of the approximately 54 patients in dose escalation, about 19 had hepatocellular carcinoma, approximately 15 had melanoma, 9 had renal cell carcinoma and 9 had head and neck cancer. A male proportion of approximately 83% and a mean age of roughly 58 years, ranging from 23 to 79, were recorded for the dose-escalation cohort. Patients were allowed to have had prior anti-PD-1, anti-PD-L1 or anti-CTLA-4 therapy, and around 43% of the dose-escalation patients had been treated with checkpoint inhibitors. Partial responses were achieved by three dose-escalation patients, of whom one had hepatocellular carcinoma and two had cutaneous melanoma. Peripheral TCRbeta sequencing was intended to test whether TCR sequence diversity was altered and clonal T-cell expansion was caused by ivuxolimab. The paper covers the monotherapy dose-escalation part of the phase I ivuxolimab trial, which included N of about 50 patients. Here is what the overall study found, with its caveats: The antigen specificity of the clonally expanded peripheral T cells was not determined. After ivuxolimab, expanded clones were on average more numerous among CD8+ T cells than among CD4+ T cells. In the 0.1-3.0 mg/kg groups, partial responders had among the lowest normalized peripheral clonal expansion, particularly in CD8+ T cells. At doses from 0.1 to 3.0 mg/kg, clonal expansion was seen in both CD4+ and CD8+ blood T cells between baseline and week 6. Low levels of normalized T-cell clonal expansion were also shown by some nonresponding patients.

CDR1 SGHTA and CDR2 FQGNSA are derived from the germline V gene. Trimming removed 5 bases from V and 5 bases from J, leaving 13 bases between the germline ends. The CDR3 contains 13 residues, cysteine and phenylalanine counted. The DNA shown is the 39-base CDR3, in frame from base 1. Patients with a history of autoimmune disease or receiving systemic immunosuppression were excluded from the trial. Peripheral blood for TCR sequencing was drawn from every dose cohort at baseline, at cycle 4 day 1 and at cycle 7 day 1. The samples were drawn from a first-in-human, open-label, multicenter phase I dose-escalation trial of ivuxolimab. Adults with locally advanced or metastatic melanoma, renal cell, hepatocellular, or head and neck squamous cell carcinoma were enrolled in the trial. Before TCR sequencing, CD4+ T cells and CD8+ T cells from peripheral blood were sorted into separate populations.

This receptor was taken from an adult with an advanced solid tumor such as melanoma, head and neck, liver or kidney cancer. The V and J segments used are TRBV7-2 and TRBJ2-7; TRBD1 could be the D gene, as 5 bases match. The sequences come from CD4+ or CD8+ T cells sorted from blood, collected in a trial of the OX40 agonist ivuxolimab. CDR3 protein: CASSVQQENEQYF. The DNA sequence is given as TGTGCCAGCAGCGTTCAACAGGAGAACGAGCAGTACTTC.